This T cell receptor (beta chain) was sequenced for a study of somatic mutations in cytotoxic T cells in rheumatoid arthritis. For the study at large: Certain V beta antibody-stained T-cell populations, V beta1+ cells sequenced for TCRB among them, were flow-sorted to nearly 100% purity.

Profiling relied on immunoSEQ multiplex PCR, and the TCRdb table lists in-frame clones only, not all of them. This sample has roughly 35,000 clones, with roughly 80% found just once. Germline values: CDR1 MNHEY, CDR2 SMNVEV (reference sequence). V dropped 0 bases and J dropped 6 bases, with 17 bases sitting between them. The CDR3 is 17 amino acids. Findings and caveats of the study: Per patient, the largest CD8+ clone was found to exceed 20% of CD8+ cells in about an eighth of the roughly 65 cases.

Healthy control participants comprised blood donors of median age approximately 58 years (range about 20-80), of whom approximately 51% were female. By positive magnetic bead selection, CD4+ and CD8+ cells were isolated, and their purity was checked by flow cytometry. As concerns this clone: What it recognizes is unknown.

The V call is TRBV27, the J call TRBJ2-2; the D is unclear. Sequenced input: CD8+ T cells sorted from blood. This TCR was recovered from a man aged 40-49 years in good health. The CDR3 DNA sequence: TGTGCCAGCAGTTTATCCCCCGAGGTGGAGAAGCCCGGGGAGCTGTTTTTT. Protein sequence: CASSLSPEVEKPGELFF.